The 10 T cell receptor beta chains below were found in one sample sequenced in a study of blood T cell repertoires in COVID-19. Some clones are missing from TCRdb's copy, which holds only in-frame ones; the method was immunoSEQ multiplex PCR. This sample has approximately 44,000 clones, with 65% to 85% found just once. The specimen sequenced was peripheral blood. Receptors were obtained from a human donor in a cohort sampled during active COVID-19.

The genes are TRBV11-2 and TRBJ1-1; maybe TRBD1 (5 bases). Germline V gene data show CDR1 as SGHAT and CDR2 as FQNNGV. This CDR3 spans 13 amino acids. V was shortened by 6 bases and J by 7 bases, with 15 bases between the two germline ends. Here the CDR3 DNA reads TGTGCCAGCAGGCCTACCGGGGGGGGTGAAGCTTTCTTT. It codes for CASRPTGGGEAFF.

The chain uses TRBV12-3 or TRBV12-4 and TRBJ1-6, with 8 bases identical to TRBD1. The V segment lost 7 bases and the J segment 7 bases; nucleotides outside the gene matches: 3. The length of the CDR3 is 13 residues. The CDR3 here is CASKGQANSPLHF. For the CDR3, the DNA is TGTGCCAGCAAGGGACAGGCGAATTCACCCCTCCACTTT.

V usage is TRBV19 and J usage is TRBJ2-7; TRBD2 aligns across 8 bases. The CDR3 runs to 15 residues. J was trimmed by 2 bases and V by 3 bases; bases with no gene match: 6. Germline V CDR1 and CDR2: LNHDA, SQIVND (reference sequence). The CDR3 bases are TGTGCCAGTAGTATTGCAGCGGGGGAAACCTACGAGCAGTACTTC. Encoded protein: CASSIAAGETYEQYF.

This chain joins TRBV6-5 and TRBJ1-6, with 8 bases identical to TRBD1. CDR3 size: 14 residues. The germline V gene has CDR1 MNHEY and CDR2 SVGAGI. The junction had 8 bases not matched to a gene; V was cut back by 11 bases and J by 5 bases. The chain's CDR3 is CAGQPGQDNSPLHF. CDR3 bases: TGTGCCGGACAACCGGGACAGGATAATTCACCCCTCCACTTT.

This rearrangement joins TRBV19 to TRBJ2-1; 8 bases line up with TRBD2. Germline CDR1 reads LNHDA; CDR2 reads SQIVND (reference sequence). The CDR3 has 15 residues. J lost 1 base, V lost 10 bases, and 9 bases had no gene match. The CDR3 loop reads CATTSRGGSYNEQFF. The CDR3 nucleotides read TGTGCCACTACCTCCCGGGGGGGATCCTACAATGAGCAGTTCTTC.

This chain connects TRBV18 to TRBJ2-2; TRBD2 agrees at 12 bases. Germline CDR1 KGHSH, CDR2 LQKENI. Germline trimming cut 6 bases from V and 0 bases from J; bases unmatched to any gene: 8. The CDR3 sequence is 18 residues long. CDR3: CASSDKLAGGANTGELFF. CDR3 bases: TGTGCCAGCTCGGATAAACTAGCGGGGGGCGCGAACACCGGGGAGCTGTTTTTT.

This clone has more than one count but fewer than ten. This CDR3 reads CASSQRGQATNEKLFF. The CDR3 region has the DNA TGTGCCAGCAGCCAACGCGGACAGGCCACTAATGAAAAACTGTTTTTT. The chain carries TRBV4-2 and TRBJ1-4; TRBD1 aligns across 7 bases. Germline V lookup: CDR1 LGHNA, CDR2 YNFKEQ. The CDR3 spans 16 residues. After removal of 2 bases from V and 2 bases from J, the junction contained 5 bases not matched to a gene.

The V call is TRBV6-1, the J call TRBJ2-7; D possibly corresponds to TRBD1 (6 bases). The CDR3 is 13 residues long. In germline, CDR1 is MNHNS, CDR2 SASEGT. The V end lost 3 bases, the J end lost 5 bases, and 11 bases lay between the germline ends. In DNA form, the CDR3 reads TGTGCCAGCAGTGAGACAGGTTGGCACGAGCAGTACTTC. It encodes CASSETGWHEQYF.

This clone was recorded only once. V is TRBV30 and J is TRBJ2-1; D is possibly TRBD1 (6 bases). Germline loops: CDR1 GTSNPN, CDR2 SVGIG (reference sequence). The CDR3 has 15 amino acids. Trimming removed 0 bases at V and 8 bases at J, with 17 bases between. The chain's CDR3 is CAWSVWQGGRDEQFF. DNA of the CDR3: TGTGCCTGGAGTGTTTGGCAAGGGGGAAGGGATGAGCAGTTCTTC. Full variable domain (missing parts from reference TRBV30 and TRBJ2-1): SQTIHQWPATLVQPVGSPLSLECTVEGTSNPNLYWYRQAAGRGLQLLFYSVGIGQISSEVPQNLSASRPQDRQFILSSKKLLLSDSGFYLCAWSVWQGGRDEQFFGPGTRLTVL.

V gene TRBV4-2 combines with J gene TRBJ2-5; 8 bases are a match to TRBD1. There are 14 residues in the CDR3. From germline, CDR1 is LGHNA and CDR2 YNFKEQ. V lost 5 bases, J lost 5 bases, and 7 bases stayed unmatched. CDR3 in DNA: TGTGCCAGCAGCTATGGACAGGGTTCTGAGACCCAGTACTTC. It specifies CASSYGQGSETQYF.